Below are 29 T cell receptor beta chains sequenced from a single sample in a study of cytomegalovirus exposure and HLA in healthy donors. The PCR made use of 60 Vbeta and 13 Jbeta primers. The method was immunoSEQ multiplex PCR; TCRdb's version includes in-frame clones alone and lacks a portion of them. The sample yields 100,000 to 120,000 clones, around four fifths seen once. Source material: PBMCs. The receptor source for this set is a woman aged 35 to 49 in good health and CMV-seropositive.

This clone was counted a few times. This chain links TRBV5-1 with TRBJ2-5; 9 nucleotides match TRBD1. Trimming took 2 bases from V and 5 from J; bases not matched to a gene: 4. The germline CDR1 and CDR2 sequences are SGHRS and YFSETQ. The CDR3 has 14 amino acids. DNA of the CDR3: TGCGCCAGCAGCTTACAGGGGGCCGGGGAGACCCAGTACTTC. Translated, it gives CASSLQGAGETQYF. The entire variable domain, with the rest obtained from reference TRBV5-1 and TRBJ2-5, is as follows: KAGVTQTPRYLIKTRGQQVTLSCSPISGHRSVSWYQQTPGQGLQFLFEYFSETQRNKGNFPGRFSGRQFSNSRSEMNVSTLELGDSALYLCASSLQGAGETQYFGPGTRLLVL.

This clone was seen only a few times. The chain employs TRBV7-6 and TRBJ1-1, with D hard to call. The CDR3 has 13 residues. Germline values: CDR1 SGHVS, CDR2 FNYEAQ. V dropped 1 base and J dropped 4 bases, with 7 bases sitting between them. The CDR3 loop is CASSLGLLTEAFF. Here the CDR3 DNA reads TGTGCCAGCAGCTTAGGATTACTCACTGAAGCTTTCTTT. The entire variable domain, with the rest obtained from reference TRBV7-6 and TRBJ1-1, is as follows: GAGVSQSPRYKVTKRGQDVALRCDPISGHVSLYWYRQALGQGPEFLTYFNYEAQQDKSGLPNDRFSAERPEGSISTLTIQRTEQRDSAMYRCASSLGLLTEAFFGQGTRLTVV.

This sequence joins TRBV27 and TRBJ2-2; TRBD1 matches at 9 bases. The V segment lost 3 bases and the J segment 3 bases; nucleotides outside the gene matches: 5. The CDR3 has 16 amino acids. Germline CDR1 and CDR2: MNHEY and SMNVEV (reference sequence). CDR3 protein: CASSFYWTGDTGELFF. Written as DNA, the CDR3 is TGTGCCAGCAGTTTTTATTGGACAGGGGACACCGGGGAGCTGTTTTTT.

A remark on this clone: This is likely a read error, given that the CDR3 carries no conserved phenylalanine or tryptophan at its end. This chain uses TRBV10-3 with TRBJ1-2; D not certain. The CDR3 has 18 amino acids. The V end lost 2 bases, the J end lost 1 base, and 20 bases lay between the germline ends. Germline V lookup: CDR1 ENHRY, CDR2 SYGVKD. Written as DNA, the CDR3 is TGTGCCATCAGTGAGATACTCGGGCGGGGTTTGAGTAACTATGGCTACACCTCC. Protein: CAISEILGRGLSNYGYTS.

This clone was counted a few times. The chain has TRBV13 and TRBJ2-3, with 7 bases aligning to TRBD2. J gave up 0 bases and V 0 bases, and 12 bases lay outside the gene matches. The CDR3 totals 19 residues. CDR1 is PRHDT, CDR2 FYEKMQ, per germline (reference sequence). The CDR3 region has the DNA TGTGCCAGCAGCTTAGGCCCGGGTTCCAGCGGGATGAGCACAGATACGCAGTATTTT. This encodes CASSLGPGSSGMSTDTQYF.

The chain employs TRBV20-1 and TRBJ2-1; D is undetermined. The CDR3 covers 10 residues. Germline V lookup: CDR1 DFQATT, CDR2 SNEGSKA (reference sequence). The V end lost 8 bases, the J end lost 3 bases, and 5 bases lay between the germline ends. As DNA, the CDR3 is TGCAGTTTCCTCTACAATGAGCAGTTCTTC. It yields the protein CSFLYNEQFF.

The chain joins TRBV7-9 to TRBJ1-1; tentative D call: TRBD1 (6 bases). CDR3 length: 13 amino acids. The germline V gene has CDR1 SEHNR and CDR2 FQNEAQ (reference sequence). V dropped 2 bases and J dropped 4 bases, with 8 bases sitting between them. As DNA, the CDR3 is TGTGCCAGCAGCTTAACCAGGGGCACTGAAGCTTTCTTT. It translates to CASSLTRGTEAFF.

This chain uses TRBV5-1 with TRBJ1-4, with D possibly being TRBD1 (5 bases). Germline V CDR1 and CDR2: SGHRS, YFSETQ. The CDR3 has 16 amino acids. V was cut by 3 bases and J by 6 bases, with 18 bases left in between. CDR3 amino acids: CASSSVRGGGDEKLFF. In DNA, the CDR3 is TGCGCCAGCAGCTCGGTGAGAGGTGGGGGGGATGAAAAACTGTTTTTT. Combining the CDR3 with reference TRBV5-1 and TRBJ1-4 gives the whole variable domain KAGVTQTPRYLIKTRGQQVTLSCSPISGHRSVSWYQQTPGQGLQFLFEYFSETQRNKGNFPGRFSGRQFSNSRSEMNVSTLELGDSALYLCASSSVRGGGDEKLFFGSGTQLSVL.

The V gene is TRBV6-6, the J gene TRBJ1-2; TRBD1 is a possible D gene (5 bases). From germline, CDR1 is MNHNY and CDR2 SVGAGI (reference sequence). V gave up 5 bases and J gave up 8 bases, with 12 bases separating them. CDR3 length equals 12 residues. CDR3: CASSQGNEGYTF. Here the CDR3 DNA reads TGTGCCAGCAGTCAGGGCAACGAGGGCTACACCTTC.

This rearrangement joins TRBV28 to TRBJ1-2, with D unclear. The germline CDR1 and CDR2 sequences are MDHEN and SYDVKM. The CDR3 has 13 residues. Trimming left V 2 bases short and J 2 bases short, with 6 bases between. The CDR3 DNA reads as TGTGCCAGCAGTTTACCCGAGAACTATGGCTACACCTTC. This encodes CASSLPENYGYTF.

CDR3 bases: TGTGCCAGCTCCCCGGGACTAGGAGAGGAGTACTTC. Translation: CASSPGLGEEYF. This rearrangement joins TRBV5-4 to TRBJ2-4; 8 bases are shared with TRBD2. The CDR3 loop spans 12 amino acids. V dropped 7 bases and J dropped 14; count of bases not matched to a gene: 11. Germline V CDR1 and CDR2: SGHNT, YYREEE (reference sequence).

The chain carries TRBV9 and TRBJ2-1; 9 nucleotides match TRBD2. V dropped 0 bases and J dropped 3; count of bases not matched to a gene: 7. Per the germline V gene, CDR1 is SGDLS and CDR2 is YYNGEE. This CDR3 has 17 residues. The CDR3 nucleotides are TGTGCCAGCAGCGTAGGGTGGGGTAGCGGGGGCTACAATGAGCAGTTCTTC. This sequence encodes CASSVGWGSGGYNEQFF.

This clone was detected once. The chain employs TRBV5-5 and TRBJ1-2; 10 bases map to TRBD1. Germline loops: CDR1 SGHKS, CDR2 YYEKEE (reference sequence). This CDR3 spans 12 amino acids. Trimming at V came to 3 bases and at J to 7 bases, leaving 0 bases not matched to a gene. DNA for the CDR3: TGTGCCAGCAGCTGGACAGGGGGTGGCTACACCTTC. The encoded protein is CASSWTGGGYTF.

The chain joins TRBV7-2 to TRBJ1-2; the match to TRBD1 covers 8 bases. Germline V gene sequence: CDR1 SGHTA, CDR2 FQGNSA. The CDR3 consists of 15 residues. With V trimmed by 1 base and J by 4 bases, 5 bases remained unmatched. The CDR3 reads CASSLGLDRGYGYTF. Written as DNA, the CDR3 is TGTGCCAGCAGCTTAGGATTAGACAGGGGCTATGGCTACACCTTC.

The chain combines TRBV10-3 with TRBJ2-5; 12 positions match TRBD1. The J call may be mistaken, given a closer DNA end match to TRBJ2-7. The CDR3 contains 15 residues. Looked up from germline, CDR1 is ENHRY and CDR2 is SYGVKD. The CDR3 loop is CAISPFSGQGAEQYF. CDR3 nucleotides: TGTGCCATCAGTCCCTTTTCGGGACAGGGGGCCGAGCAGTACTTC.

This clone was seen once. The rearrangement uses TRBV27 and TRBJ1-4; 9 bases are a match to TRBD1. Germline V gene lookup returns CDR1 MNHEY and CDR2 SMNVEV (reference sequence). The V gene end was trimmed by 6 bases and the J gene end by 3 bases; junction bases not matched to a gene: 14. The CDR3 contains 18 residues. In DNA, the CDR3 is TGTGCCAGCAGGGACACAGGGGGCGCGAGGGGAGCTAATGAAAAACTGTTTTTT. Translated: CASRDTGGARGANEKLFF.

The chain combines TRBV28 with TRBJ2-3; 7 bases agree with TRBD1. CDR1 MDHEN and CDR2 SYDVKM come from the germline V gene. The CDR3 covers 13 residues. The J segment lost 5 bases and the V segment lost 4 bases, leaving 3 bases of the junction unmatched. The CDR3 region has the DNA TGTGCCAGCAGTTACAGGGGTGGAGATACGCAGTATTTT. Its translation is CASSYRGGDTQYF.

The J gene is TRBJ1-5, the V gene TRBV15, with D perhaps TRBD1 (6 bases). The CDR3 is 13 amino acids. Trimming removed 10 bases at V and 0 bases at J, with 10 bases between. The V gene's germline CDR1 is LNHNV and CDR2 YYDKDF (reference sequence). DNA for the CDR3: TGTGCCAACGGGGGGCGTAGCAATCAGCCCCAGCATTTT. Protein product: CANGGRSNQPQHF.

The chain couples TRBV27 to TRBJ2-7; TRBD2 agrees at 8 bases. The CDR3 is made up of 14 amino acids. From germline, CDR1 is MNHEY and CDR2 SMNVEV (reference sequence). V shed 4 bases and J 4 bases; nucleotides not matched to a gene: 6. CDR3 DNA sequence: TGTGCCAGCAGTTGGTTAGCGGGGACTTACGAGCAGTACTTC. Protein product: CASSWLAGTYEQYF.

This clone was seen a handful of times. The chain joins TRBV9 to TRBJ1-2; TRBD1 matches 7 bases. Trimming removed 3 bases from V and 4 bases from J; junction bases left unmatched: 3. This CDR3 region has 13 residues. The germline V gene encodes CDR1 SGDLS and CDR2 YYNGEE. The CDR3 nucleotides are TGTGCCAGCAGCGCCGGGACAGTCTATGGCTACACCTTC. Protein: CASSAGTVYGYTF. Full variable domain (rest looked up from reference TRBV9 and TRBJ1-2): DSGVTQTPKHLITATGQRVTLRCSPRSGDLSVYWYQQSLDQGLQFLIQYYNGEERAKGNILERFSAQQFPDLHSELNLSSLELGDSALYFCASSAGTVYGYTFGSGTRLTVV.

The rearrangement uses TRBV5-4 and TRBJ1-1; no clear D gene. The germline V gene encodes CDR1 SGHNT and CDR2 YYREEE (reference sequence). CDR3 length equals 11 residues. The V end was cut by 4 bases, the J end by 6 bases, with 7 bases between. In DNA, the CDR3 is TGTGCCAGCAGCCTGGGCGCTGAAGCTTTCTTT. Translation gives CASSLGAEAFF.

The chain combines TRBV4-2 with TRBJ1-2; D perhaps matches TRBD1 (5 bases). Between the trimmed V and J ends, which lost 1 base and 5 bases, there was a span of 11 bases. There are 14 residues in the CDR3. Germline CDR1 reads LGHNA; CDR2 reads YNFKEQ. As DNA, the CDR3 is TGTGCCAGCAGCCAAGTAGACAGAAAATATGGCTACACCTTC. Its protein product is CASSQVDRKYGYTF.

This clone was found a few times. V usage is TRBV19 and J usage is TRBJ1-5, with unresolved D. The germline V gene encodes CDR1 LNHDA and CDR2 SQIVND (reference sequence). The CDR3 length is 16 residues. The V and J ends lost 5 bases and 0 bases respectively, with 14 bases between them. Here the CDR3 DNA reads TGTGCCAGTAGTCGTAGTGAGAGAGTTAGCAATCAGCCCCAGCATTTT. Translation gives CASSRSERVSNQPQHF.

The J gene is TRBJ2-7, the V gene TRBV5-4; 9 bases are shared with TRBD2. Germline assignment: CDR1 SGHNT and CDR2 YYREEE (reference sequence). Unmatched junction bases numbered 7, after V lost 1 base and J lost 5 bases. The CDR3 extends over 15 amino acids. CDR3 amino acids: CASSLRGGGVHEQYF. CDR3 DNA: TGTGCCAGCAGCTTGCGGGGCGGGGGGGTCCACGAGCAGTACTTC.

This chain links TRBV28 with TRBJ2-2; 12 bases fit TRBD1. The germline V gene encodes CDR1 MDHEN and CDR2 SYDVKM. The CDR3 runs to 16 residues. V trimming: 4 bases; J trimming: 4 bases; junction bases outside the gene matches: 4. CDR3 loop: CASSYWDRGPTGELFF. In DNA, the CDR3 is TGTGCCAGCAGTTATTGGGACAGGGGGCCCACCGGGGAGCTGTTTTTT. The full variable domain, completed using reference TRBV28 and TRBJ2-2, is DVKVTQSSRYLVKRTGEKVFLECVQDMDHENMFWYRQDPGLGLRLIYFSYDVKMKEKGDIPEGYSVSREKKERFSLILESASTNQTSMYLCASSYWDRGPTGELFFGEGSRLTVL.

The rearrangement joins TRBV4-2 to TRBJ1-1; D uncertain. Deletions cut 0 bases from V and 0 bases from J, with 17 bases between. From germline, CDR1 is LGHNA and CDR2 YNFKEQ. This CDR3 region has 18 residues. In nucleotides, the CDR3 is TGTGCCAGCAGCCAAGATCGAGTAACTGATGCTATGAACACTGAAGCTTTCTTT. It encodes CASSQDRVTDAMNTEAFF.

V and J are TRBV7-6 and TRBJ2-7; TRBD1 aligns across 7 bases. J lost 3 bases, V lost 1 base, and 9 bases had no gene match. The length of the CDR3 is 16 residues. The germline CDR1 and CDR2 sequences are SGHVS and FNYEAQ. The CDR3 loop reads CASSLEQGQKLYEQYF. In DNA, the CDR3 is TGTGCCAGCAGCTTAGAACAGGGGCAAAAGCTCTACGAGCAGTACTTC.

There are a few counts of this clone. The chain has TRBV7-8 and TRBJ1-2; the D gene is possibly TRBD1 (5 bases). Trimming shortened V by 5 bases and J by 6 bases, and 13 bases separated the two germline ends. Germline V gene sequence: CDR1 SGHVS, CDR2 FQNEAQ. The CDR3 runs 13 residues. CDR3 sequence: CASSVGLKDGYTF. The CDR3 region has the DNA TGTGCCAGCAGCGTGGGACTTAAGGATGGCTACACCTTC.

In this sample, this clone turned up a few times. The V call is TRBV5-1, the J call TRBJ2-1, with 10 bases fitting TRBD2. V was clipped by 3 bases and J by 7 bases; unmatched bases: 7. This CDR3 contains 15 residues. CDR1 and CDR2 from the germline V gene are SGHRS and YFSETQ. The CDR3 coding sequence is TGCGCCAGCAGCTCGCTAGCGGGAGCTCAAAATGAGCAGTTCTTC. Its protein product is CASSSLAGAQNEQFF.